This T cell receptor (beta chain) is drawn from a study of blood T cell repertoires in COVID-19 (TCRdb year 2020). A note on the overall study: Samples from collaborators originated in the United States, Italy and Spain and spanned both the acute and convalescent phases of COVID-19. The material from the prospective study consisted of cDNA or gDNA derived from T cells, B-cell-depleted T cells, or PBMCs. Deeply sampled blood TCRbeta repertoires from subjects exposed to, actively infected with, or recovered from COVID-19 were included in the dataset. The repertoires were released in a freely available public database intended as a resource for research on the immune response to SARS-CoV-2. Samples were obtained from the ongoing ImmuneRACE study (first 160 participants) and from over a thousand subjects provided by 6 global collaborators. Nearly every sample came with metadata listing a de-identified subject ID, COVID-19 status, age in years and sex. Where HLA class I and class II types were available, the types were taken from metadata supplied by the sample provider, not from assay-based typing.

Participants in the prospective study were enrolled through a virtual design, were aged about 18 to 90 years, and lived in approximately 25 United States geographic areas. In the prospective study, cohorts were assigned on the basis of participant-reported clinical history obtained from a screening survey and a study questionnaire. A participant counted as exposed if, within 2 weeks of entering the study, that participant had been in contact with someone who had a PCR-confirmed or clinician-diagnosed COVID-19 case. Mobile phlebotomists in the prospective study collected whole blood, serum and a nasopharyngeal or oropharyngeal swab from every participant. Over a roughly 2-month period, participants in the prospective study had the option of providing additional blood draws and questionnaires. Blood samples from the prospective study were shipped frozen or at room temperature prior to DNA extraction.

Counted from cysteine to phenylalanine, this CDR3 has 11 amino acids. The kept DNA is CDR3 alone, 33 bases in frame from the first base. CDR1 and CDR2 were assigned from the germline V gene (reference sequence) as DFQATT and SNEGSKA. V sheds 7 bases and J sheds 2 bases, leaving 8 bases between their ends. What the study reported, not specific to this receptor: Clinical and demographic metadata were provided uncurated, with the amount varying by source and participant.

This clone was seen a few times. What antigen it recognizes has not been identified. Qualities for individual bases were not recorded, and no much larger clone is one base off. The immunoSEQ Assay, a bias-controlled multiplex PCR, was used to amplify TCRbeta CDR3 regions from genomic DNA. Per the authors' processing: The number of nucleated cells in each sample was estimated from the amplification of reference gene primers within the assay. Sequence reads were collapsed and filtered to measure the absolute abundance of every unique TCRbeta CDR3 rearrangement. For each sample, productive Simpson clonality was calculated as the square root of Simpson's diversity index over productive rearrangements. As stored in TCRdb, this immuneACCESS dataset retains in-frame rearrangements with V and J assigned. A fraction of the clones does not appear; measured against another copy, unresolved V genes explain less than half of the discrepancy, and the remainder lacks a known reason. D and trimming come from the DNA, and the V and J calls and clone size come from that table. The sample profile shows about 140,000 clones; approximately 84% of them were found once. 1.6% of the sample lies in the top ten.

The sample taken for sequencing was PBMCs or T cells enriched from blood (not recorded which). The chain links TRBV20-1 with TRBJ1-1; confidence is insufficient to name the D gene. The TCR comes from a woman under 30 who had been exposed to COVID-19. Read as DNA, the sequence is TGCAGTGGCGGAGTAAACACTGAAGCTTTCTTT. Its protein reads: CSGGVNTEAFF.